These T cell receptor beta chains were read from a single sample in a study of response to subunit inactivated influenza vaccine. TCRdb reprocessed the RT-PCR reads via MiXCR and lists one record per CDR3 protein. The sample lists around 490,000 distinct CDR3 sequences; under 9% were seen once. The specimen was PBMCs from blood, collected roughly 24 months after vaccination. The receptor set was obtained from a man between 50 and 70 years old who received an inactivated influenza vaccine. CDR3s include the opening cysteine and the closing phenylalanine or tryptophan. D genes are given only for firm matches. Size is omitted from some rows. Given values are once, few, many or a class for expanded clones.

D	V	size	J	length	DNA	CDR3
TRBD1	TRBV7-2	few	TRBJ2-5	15	TGTGCCAGCAGCTTAATGACAGGGGTTGCAGAGACCCAGTACTTC	CASSLMTGVAETQYF
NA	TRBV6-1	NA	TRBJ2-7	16	TGTGCCAGCAGTCCGGGACGGACTATCTTCTCCTACGAGCAGTACTTC	CASSPGRTIFSYEQYF
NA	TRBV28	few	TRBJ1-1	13	TGTGCCAGCAGTATCCGGGACTCCGGGGGAGCTTTCTTT	CASSIRDSGGAFF
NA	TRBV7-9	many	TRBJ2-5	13	TGTGCCAGCAGCCACTCCCGAGGGGAGACCCAGTACTTC	CASSHSRGETQYF
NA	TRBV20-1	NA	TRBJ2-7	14	TGCAGTGCTAGAGATCTTGGGGCCACCTACGAGCAGTACTTC	CSARDLGATYEQYF
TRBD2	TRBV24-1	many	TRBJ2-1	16	TGTGCCACCAGTGATCCTGCGGGACTAGCGGGAGGTGAGCAGTTCTTC	CATSDPAGLAGGEQFF
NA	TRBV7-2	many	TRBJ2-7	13	TGTGCCAGCAGCACCGGACCGACGGGAGAGCAGTACTTC	CASSTGPTGEQYF
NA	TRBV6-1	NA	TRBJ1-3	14	TGTGCCAGCAGACAGGAAAGCTCTGGAAACACCATATATTTT	CASRQESSGNTIYF
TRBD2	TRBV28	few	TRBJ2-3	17	TGTGCCAGCAGTTTCTTAGGACTAGCGGAAAGCACAGATACGCAGTATTTT	CASSFLGLAESTDTQYF
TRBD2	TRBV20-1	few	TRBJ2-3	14	TGCAGTGCTCCCGGGGGGGAGAGGACAGATACGCAGTATTTT	CSAPGGERTDTQYF
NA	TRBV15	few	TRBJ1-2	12	TGTGCCACCAGCAGAGGACAGAATGGCTACACCTTC	CATSRGQNGYTF
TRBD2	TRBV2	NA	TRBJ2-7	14	TGTGCCAGCAGAAGACTAGCGGGAGCCTACGAGCAGTACTTC	CASRRLAGAYEQYF
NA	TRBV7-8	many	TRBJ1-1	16	TGTGCCAGCAGCTTTAGGCCGAGGGGCCGGCGCACTGAAGCTTTCTTT	CASSFRPRGRRTEAFF
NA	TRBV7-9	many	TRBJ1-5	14	TGTGCCAGCAGCTTTGGGTCCGGCAATCAGCCCCAGCATTTT	CASSFGSGNQPQHF
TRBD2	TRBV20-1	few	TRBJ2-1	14	TGCAGTGCCGTGGGACTAGCGGGGGAGAATGAGCAGTTCTTC	CSAVGLAGENEQFF
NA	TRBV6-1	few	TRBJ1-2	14	TGTGCCAGCAGCCAAGGACTCCTTAACTATGGCTACACCTTC	CASSQGLLNYGYTF
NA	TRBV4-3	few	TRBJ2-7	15	TGCGCCAGCAGCCAAGATCGGGCGTCAGCTTACGAGCAGTACTTC	CASSQDRASAYEQYF
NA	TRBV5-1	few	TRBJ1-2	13	TGCGCCAGCAGGGTCACGGGACCCGATGGCTACACCTTC	CASRVTGPDGYTF
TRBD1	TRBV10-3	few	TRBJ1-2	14	TGTGCCATCAGTGGATCCGGGACAGGGCTGAGCTACACCTTC	CAISGSGTGLSYTF
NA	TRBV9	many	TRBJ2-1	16	TGTGCCAGCAGCGTAGCTGGGGACACCCTCTACAATGAGCAGTTCTTC	CASSVAGDTLYNEQFF
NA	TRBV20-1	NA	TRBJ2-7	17	TGCAGTGCTAGAGATGCGGGACGATCGGGAAGCTCCTACGAGCAGTACTTC	CSARDAGRSGSSYEQYF
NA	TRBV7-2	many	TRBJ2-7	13	TGTGCCAGCAGCCCCTCTACAAGAGGGGAGCAGTACTTC	CASSPSTRGEQYF
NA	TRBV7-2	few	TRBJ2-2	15	TGTGCCAGCAGCTTAATGCCAAAGAACACCGGGGAGCTGTTTTTT	CASSLMPKNTGELFF
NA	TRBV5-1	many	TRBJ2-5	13	TGCGCCAGCAGCTACGGACGGCAAGAGACCCAGTACTTC	CASSYGRQETQYF
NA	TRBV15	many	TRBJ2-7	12	TGTGCCACCAGCAGAGATCTGGGCGAGCAGTACTTC	CATSRDLGEQYF
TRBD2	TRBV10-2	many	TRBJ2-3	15	TGCGCCAGCAAGAGGATAGCGGGAGTCACAGATACGCAGTATTTT	CASKRIAGVTDTQYF
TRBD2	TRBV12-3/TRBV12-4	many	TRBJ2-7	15	TGTGCCAGCAGCAAGCTAGCGGGGGGCTCCTACGAGCAGTACTTC	CASSKLAGGSYEQYF
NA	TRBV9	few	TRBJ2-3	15	TGTGCCAGCAGCGTAGGGGTGGATCGCACAGATACGCAGTATTTT	CASSVGVDRTDTQYF
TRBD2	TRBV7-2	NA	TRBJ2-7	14	TGTGCCAGCAGCTTTGCTAGCGGGAGCTACGAGCAGTACTTC	CASSFASGSYEQYF
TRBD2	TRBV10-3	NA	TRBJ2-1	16	TGTGCCATCAGTGCCGGGACGGGAGGGCCCCTCAATGAGCAGTTCTTC	CAISAGTGGPLNEQFF
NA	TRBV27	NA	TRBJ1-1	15	TGTGCCAGCAGTCCTGGACAGCTGTCGAACACTGAAGCTTTCTTT	CASSPGQLSNTEAFF
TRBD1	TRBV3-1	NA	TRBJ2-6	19	TGTGCCAGCAGCCACCTACCGGGACAGGGGGCTGGTGGGGCCAACGTCCTGACTTTC	CASSHLPGQGAGGANVLTF
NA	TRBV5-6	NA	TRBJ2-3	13	TGTGCCACCACCCTGGGACTTGCAGATACGCAGTATTTT	CATTLGLADTQYF
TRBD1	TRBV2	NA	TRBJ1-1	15	TGTGCCAGCAGTCCAGGGGGACAAAGGGACACTGAAGCTTTCTTT	CASSPGGQRDTEAFF
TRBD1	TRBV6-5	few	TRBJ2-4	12	TGTGCCAGCAGAACAGGGGAAAACATTCAGTACTTC	CASRTGENIQYF
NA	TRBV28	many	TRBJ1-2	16	TGTGCCAGCAGTTCTAGGGGGGGCGGCTTGCCCTATGGCTACACCTTC	CASSSRGGGLPYGYTF
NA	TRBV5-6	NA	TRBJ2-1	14	TGTGCCAGCAGCTTGGGTGGGCTAGAGAATGAGCAGTTCTTC	CASSLGGLENEQFF
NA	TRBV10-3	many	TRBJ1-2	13	TGTGCCAGCTCATGGGACCCCCTCTATGGCTACACCTTC	CASSWDPLYGYTF
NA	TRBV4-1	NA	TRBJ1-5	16	TGCGCCAGCAGCCAATCTAACCGTAGGGGGAATCAGCCCCAGCATTTT	CASSQSNRRGNQPQHF
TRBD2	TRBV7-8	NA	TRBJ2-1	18	TGTGCCAGCAGCCCCCGTATGGGACTAGCGGGAGTGGGCAATGAGCAGTTCTTC	CASSPRMGLAGVGNEQFF
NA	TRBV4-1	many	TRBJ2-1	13	TGCGCCAGCAGCCAAGATAGTATCCATGAGCAGTTCTTC	CASSQDSIHEQFF
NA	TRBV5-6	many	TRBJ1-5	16	TGTGCCAGCAGCTTGGCCGGCAGGGGAAGCAATCAGCCCCAGCATTTT	CASSLAGRGSNQPQHF
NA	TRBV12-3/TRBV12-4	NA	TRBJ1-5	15	TGTGCCGGCAGTTTTTCATCCGGGGCCAATCAGCCCCAGCATTTT	CAGSFSSGANQPQHF
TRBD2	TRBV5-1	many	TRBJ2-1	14	TGCGCCAGCAGCTTGGGCGGGAGCTACAATGAGCAGTTCTTC	CASSLGGSYNEQFF
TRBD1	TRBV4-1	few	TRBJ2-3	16	TGCGCCAGCAGCCCGCGGACAGGGGGCACGGCAGATACGCAGTATTTT	CASSPRTGGTADTQYF
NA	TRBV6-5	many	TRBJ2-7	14	TGTGCCAGCAGTTACTCTGGCAACTCCTACGAGCAGTACTTC	CASSYSGNSYEQYF
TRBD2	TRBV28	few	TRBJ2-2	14	TGTGCCAGCAGCCCGACTAGCTTTACCGGGGAGCTGTTTTTT	CASSPTSFTGELFF
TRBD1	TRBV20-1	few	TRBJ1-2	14	TGCAGTGCTACCCGGGACAGGGTATACTATGGCTACACCTTC	CSATRDRVYYGYTF
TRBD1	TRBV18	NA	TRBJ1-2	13	TGTGCCAGCCGCTCCGGGACAGGGGATCGCTACACCTTC	CASRSGTGDRYTF
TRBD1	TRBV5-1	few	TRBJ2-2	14	TGCGCCAGCAGGTGGGGACAGGACACCGGGGAGCTGTTTTTT	CASRWGQDTGELFF
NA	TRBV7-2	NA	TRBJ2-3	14	TGTGCCAGCAGCCATGGGGCATTCACAGATACGCAGTATTTT	CASSHGAFTDTQYF